This T cell receptor (beta chain) is drawn from a study of blood T cell repertoires in COVID-19. The protocol was immunoSEQ multiplex PCR, while the TCRdb copy is restricted to in-frame clones and leaves out a portion. There are roughly 270,000 clones in the sample; approximately 85% occur only once, and less than 6.5% lies in the top ten. CDR3 length: 14 residues. Germline CDR1 and CDR2: KGHSH and LQKENI. J gave up 4 bases and V 6 bases, and 7 bases lay outside the gene matches. The genes are TRBV18 and TRBJ2-7; 9 nucleotides agree with TRBD1. Sequencing was done on a sample of peripheral blood. The TCR comes from a man in his fifties or sixties with active or convalescent COVID-19. The CDR3 is CASSLGQGPYEQYF. For the CDR3, the DNA is TGTGCCAGCTCCCTCGGACAGGGGCCTTACGAGCAGTACTTC.